The rows below give T cell receptor beta chains drawn from one sample of a study of T cell repertoires in aging, cancer and after chemotherapy. TCRdb redid the calling of the multiplex PCR reads with MiXCR, one entry per CDR3 protein. The table has approximately 4,300 distinct CDR3 sequences, roughly 40% seen once. Source material: blood. These receptors all stem from a human donor with a solid tumor. Both conserved end residues are part of each CDR3. A D gene is named only where the DNA matches it firmly. Size tells how often a clone was seen (once, few, many) or the class of an expanded clone, and some rows leave it out.

>few|TRBV11-1|TRBD1|TRBJ1-1
CASSVDRVGTEAFF
TGTGCCAGCAGCGTCGACAGGGTTGGGACTGAAGCTTTCTTT
>NA|TRBV6-1|NA|TRBJ1-2
CASSGRYGNYTF
TGTGCCAGCAGTGGGAGGTATGGTAACTACACCTTC
>NA|TRBV6-5|NA|TRBJ1-5
CASSYRPAQPQHF
TGTGCCAGCAGTTACAGACCTGCTCAGCCCCAGCATTTT
>few|TRBV20-1|NA|TRBJ2-6
CSARSGANVLTF
TGCAGTGCCCGGTCCGGGGCCAACGTCCTGACTTTC
>NA|TRBV5-4|NA|TRBJ1-6
CASSLKGVVVSPLHF
TGTGCCAGCAGCTTGAAAGGCGTTGTCGTTTCACCCCTCCACTTT
>NA|TRBV10-3|NA|TRBJ1-3
CAVSERGRSGNTIYF
TGTGCCGTCAGTGAGAGGGGCCGCTCTGGAAACACCATATATTTT
>NA|TRBV7-2|TRBD1|TRBJ1-2
CASSLSTGGNYGYTF
TGTGCCAGCAGCCTAAGTACAGGGGGGAACTATGGCTACACCTTC
>NA|TRBV20-1|NA|TRBJ2-3
CSVERVTSTDTQYF
TGCAGTGTAGAGCGGGTAACTAGCACAGATACGCAGTATTTT
>NA|TRBV12-3/TRBV12-4|NA|TRBJ2-5
CASSVTPRQETQYF
TGTGCCAGCAGCGTTACACCGAGACAAGAGACCCAGTACTTC
>NA|TRBV27|NA|TRBJ2-3
CASSLWGSGTTSTDTQYF
TGTGCCAGCAGTTTATGGGGATCCGGGACAACTAGCACAGATACGCAGTATTTT
>once|TRBV28|NA|TRBJ2-6
CASSAVGSGANVLTF
TGTGCCAGCAGCGCCGTTGGCTCTGGGGCCAACGTCCTGACTTTC
>NA|TRBV5-6|NA|TRBJ2-5
CASSIGSPQETQYF
TGCGCCAGCAGCATCGGGAGTCCTCAAGAGACCCAGTACTTC
>NA|TRBV12-3/TRBV12-4|NA|TRBJ2-5
CASSVDEETQYF
TGTGCCAGCAGCGTAGACGAAGAGACCCAGTACTTC
>NA|TRBV7-3|TRBD2|TRBJ2-3
CASSTPKAGADTQYF
TGTGCCAGTAGTACCCCGAAAGCGGGGGCAGATACGCAGTATTTT
>large|TRBV30|TRBD1|TRBJ2-7
CAWIPTGLSYEQYF
TGTGCCTGGATCCCGACAGGGTTATCCTACGAGCAGTACTTC
>NA|TRBV4-1|NA|TRBJ2-2
CASSQVPGTGELFF
TGCGCCAGCAGCCAAGTACCGGGGACCGGGGAGCTGTTTTTT
>few|TRBV19|TRBD1|TRBJ1-2
CASSPGTGNYGYTF
TGTGCCAGTAGTCCCGGGACAGGGAACTATGGCTACACCTTC
>medium-sized|TRBV6-1|NA|TRBJ1-2
CASSGGYGGYTF
TGTGCCAGCAGTGGGGGGTATGGTGGCTACACCTTC
>NA|TRBV7-9|TRBD1|TRBJ2-3
CASSSPDREQDTQYF
TGTGCCAGCAGCTCGCCAGACAGGGAGCAAGATACGCAGTATTTT
>once|TRBV11-1|NA|TRBJ1-1
CASSPDGQRNTEAFF
TGTGCCAGCAGCCCCGATGGGCAGAGAAACACTGAAGCTTTCTTT
>few|TRBV6-5|TRBD1|TRBJ2-5
CASQGQQETQYF
TGTGCCAGCCAGGGACAGCAAGAGACCCAGTACTTC
>medium-sized|TRBV7-2|TRBD1|TRBJ1-2
CASSSHWGQILF
TGTGCCAGCAGCTCCCATTGGGGACAGATCCTCTTC
>few|TRBV19|TRBD1|TRBJ2-7
CASMGQGSEQYF
TGTGCCAGTATGGGACAGGGTTCCGAGCAGTACTTC
>NA|TRBV28|NA|TRBJ1-4
CASIDGGTNEKLFF
TGTGCCAGCATCGACGGGGGGACTAATGAAAAACTGTTTTTT
>NA|TRBV6-5|TRBD1|TRBJ2-1
CASSQQGAPTGSEQFF
TGTGCCAGCAGCCAACAGGGGGCACCCACGGGGAGTGAGCAGTTCTTC
>NA|TRBV20-1|TRBD1|TRBJ2-5
CSALGQQETQYF
TGCAGTGCCCTGGGACAGCAAGAGACCCAGTACTTC
>few|TRBV6-5|TRBD1|TRBJ1-1
CASMATGYTEAFF
TGTGCCAGCATGGCGACAGGGTACACTGAAGCTTTCTTT
>few|TRBV6-5|NA|TRBJ1-2
CASSEVADYGYTF
TGTGCCAGCAGTGAAGTAGCAGACTATGGCTACACCTTC
>few|TRBV27|NA|TRBJ1-5
CAIRRPQHF
TGTGCCATCCGTCGGCCCCAGCATTTT
>NA|TRBV15|NA|TRBJ2-7
CATSFRGAGEQYF
TGTGCCACCAGCTTTCGAGGGGCGGGGGAGCAGTACTTC
>NA|TRBV25-1|NA|TRBJ2-3
CASSILLRTDTQYF
TGTGCCAGCAGTATTTTGCTTCGGACAGATACGCAGTATTTT
>NA|TRBV7-6|NA|TRBJ1-1
CASSLGFGNTEAFF
TGTGCCAGCAGCTTAGGTTTCGGGAACACTGAAGCTTTCTTT
>few|TRBV20-1|TRBD1|TRBJ2-7
CSPLAEGAGEQYF
TGCAGCCCCCTGGCCGAGGGGGCCGGCGAGCAGTACTTC
>NA|TRBV5-4|NA|TRBJ2-7
CASSQDPQIGEQYF
TGCGCCAGCAGCCAAGATCCCCAAATAGGCGAGCAGTACTTC
>NA|TRBV19|TRBD1|TRBJ2-2
CASSTRGPGNTGELFF
TGTGCCAGTAGTACCAGGGGGCCGGGGAACACCGGGGAGCTGTTTTTT
>NA|TRBV7-9|NA|TRBJ1-5
CASSLDLGQPQHF
TGTGCCAGCAGCTTAGATTTAGGGCAGCCCCAGCATTTT
>NA|TRBV6-2/TRBV6-3|NA|TRBJ1-5
CASSYGLVGDSNQPQHF
TGTGCCAGCAGTTACGGTTTGGTGGGGGATAGCAATCAGCCCCAGCATTTT